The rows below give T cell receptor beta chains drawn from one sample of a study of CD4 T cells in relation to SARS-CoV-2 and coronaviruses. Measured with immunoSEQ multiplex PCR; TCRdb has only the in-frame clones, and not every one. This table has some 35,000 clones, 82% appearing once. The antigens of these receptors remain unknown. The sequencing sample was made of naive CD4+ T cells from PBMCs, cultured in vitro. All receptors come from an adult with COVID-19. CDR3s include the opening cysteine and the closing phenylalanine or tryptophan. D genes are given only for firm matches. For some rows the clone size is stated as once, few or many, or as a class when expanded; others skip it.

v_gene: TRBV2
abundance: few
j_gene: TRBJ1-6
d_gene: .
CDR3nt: TGTGCCAGCAGATTCGAAGGAGAAACAAATTCACCCCTCCACTTT
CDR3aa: CASRFEGETNSPLHF

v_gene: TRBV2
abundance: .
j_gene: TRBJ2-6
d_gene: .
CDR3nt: TGTGCCAGCAGGCTTCCTTTTGGGATTTTGGGGCTGGGGGCCAACGTCCTGACTTTC
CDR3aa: CASRLPFGILGLGANVLTF

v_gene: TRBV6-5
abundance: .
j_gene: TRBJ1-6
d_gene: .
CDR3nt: TGTGCCAGCAGGCAGCCAACTTCACCCCTCCACTTT
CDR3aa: CASRQPTSPLHF

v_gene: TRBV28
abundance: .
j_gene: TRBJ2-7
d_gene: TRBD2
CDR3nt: TGTGCCAGCAGCACCCCAATCACTAGCGGGGTCAGCTACGAGCAGTACTTC
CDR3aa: CASSTPITSGVSYEQYF

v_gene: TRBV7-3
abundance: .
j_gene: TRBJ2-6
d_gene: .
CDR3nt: TGTGCCAGCAGCCCCTGGGGGAGCTCTGGGGCCAACGTCCTGACTTTC
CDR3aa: CASSPWGSSGANVLTF

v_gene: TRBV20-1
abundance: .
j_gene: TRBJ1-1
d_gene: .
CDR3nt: TGCAGTGCTAGAGGGTCCACTGAAGCTTTCTTT
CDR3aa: CSARGSTEAFF

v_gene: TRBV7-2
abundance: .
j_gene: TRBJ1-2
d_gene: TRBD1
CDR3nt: TGTGCCAGCAGCACCCAGGGGGGTTTCTATGGCTACACCTTC
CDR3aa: CASSTQGGFYGYTF

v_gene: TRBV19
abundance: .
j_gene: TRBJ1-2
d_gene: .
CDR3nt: TGTGCCAGTAGTGCGACCCGAGGTGCACAGGTAATCCTCTATGGCTACACCTTC
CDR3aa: CASSATRGAQVILYGYTF

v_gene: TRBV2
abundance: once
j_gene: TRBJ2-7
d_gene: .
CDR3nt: TGTGCCAGCAGTCATTACGAGCAGTACTTC
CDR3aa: CASSHYEQYF

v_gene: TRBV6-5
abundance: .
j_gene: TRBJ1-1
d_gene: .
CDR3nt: TGTGCCAGCAGACTTGGGATCCCGGGCACTGAAGCTTTCTTT
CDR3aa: CASRLGIPGTEAFF

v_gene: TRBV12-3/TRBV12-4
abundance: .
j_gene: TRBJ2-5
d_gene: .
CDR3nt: TGTGCCAGCAGTAGGGAGACCCAGTACTTC
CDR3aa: CASSRETQYF

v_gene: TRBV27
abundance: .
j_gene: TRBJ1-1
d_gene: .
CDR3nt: TGTGCCAGCGCTCCTGGGGGGCAGGGAACTGAAGCTTTCTTT
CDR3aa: CASAPGGQGTEAFF

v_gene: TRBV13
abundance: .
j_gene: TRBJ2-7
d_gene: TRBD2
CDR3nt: TGTGCCAGCAGCTTCCCGGGCGGGAGACTCGGCGAGCAGTACTTC
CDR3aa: CASSFPGGRLGEQYF

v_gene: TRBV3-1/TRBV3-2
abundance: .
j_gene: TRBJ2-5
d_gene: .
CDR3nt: TGTGCCAGCAGCCAAGGGATCCAAGAGACCCAGTACTTC
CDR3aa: CASSQGIQETQYF

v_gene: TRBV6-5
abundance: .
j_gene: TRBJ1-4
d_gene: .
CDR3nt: TGTGCCAGCAGCCCCGGTATTCCAACTAATGAAAAACTGTTTTTT
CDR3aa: CASSPGIPTNEKLFF

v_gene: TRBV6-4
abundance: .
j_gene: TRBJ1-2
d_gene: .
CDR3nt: TGTGCCAGCAGTCAACAAGCGGGCCTACCCACTCCGGGCGGCTACACCTTC
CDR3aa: CASSQQAGLPTPGGYTF

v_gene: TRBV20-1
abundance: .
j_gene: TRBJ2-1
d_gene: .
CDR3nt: TGCAGTGCGGCCCGGACCATGCAGTTCTTC
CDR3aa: CSAARTMQFF

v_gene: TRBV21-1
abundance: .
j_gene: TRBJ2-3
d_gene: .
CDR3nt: TGTGCCAGCAGCATCCCCCTACGAAATCTTGTTACGCAGTATTTT
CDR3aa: CASSIPLRNLVTQYF

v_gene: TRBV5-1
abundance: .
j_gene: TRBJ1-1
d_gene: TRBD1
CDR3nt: TGCGCCAGCAGCTTATACAGGGGGCTGAACACTGAAGCTTTCTTT
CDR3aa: CASSLYRGLNTEAFF

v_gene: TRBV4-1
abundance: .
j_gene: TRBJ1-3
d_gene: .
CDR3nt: TGCGCCAGCAGCCAAAAGACAGGCCTCTCTGGAAACACCATATATTTT
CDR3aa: CASSQKTGLSGNTIYF

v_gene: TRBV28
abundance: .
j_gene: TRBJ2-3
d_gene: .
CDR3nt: TGTGCCAGCAGTACCACGACAGTAGATACGCAGTATTTT
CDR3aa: CASSTTTVDTQYF

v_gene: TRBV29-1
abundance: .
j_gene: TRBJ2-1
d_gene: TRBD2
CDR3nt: TGCAGCGTCGCTAGCGGGTACAATGAGCAGTTCTTC
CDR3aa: CSVASGYNEQFF

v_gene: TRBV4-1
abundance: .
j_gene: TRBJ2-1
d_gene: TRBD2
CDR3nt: TGCGCCAGCAACGGGAGGGGGAATGAGCAGTTCTTC
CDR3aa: CASNGRGNEQFF

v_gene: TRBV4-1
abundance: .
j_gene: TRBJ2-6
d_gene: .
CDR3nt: TGCGCCAGCAGCCAAGCGCTAGCAACTAGCTCTGGGGCCAACGTCCTGACTTTC
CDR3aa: CASSQALATSSGANVLTF

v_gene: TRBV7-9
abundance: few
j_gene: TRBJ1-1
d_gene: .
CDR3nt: TGTGCCAGCAGCCCCACTGGGGAGCCCTACGCCGAAGCTTTCTTT
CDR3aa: CASSPTGEPYAEAFF

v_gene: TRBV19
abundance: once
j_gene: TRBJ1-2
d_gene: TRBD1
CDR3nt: TGTGCCAGTAACCCAGGGGGGGCCTATGGCTACACCTTC
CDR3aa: CASNPGGAYGYTF

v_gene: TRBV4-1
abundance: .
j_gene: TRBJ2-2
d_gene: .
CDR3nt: TGCGCCAGCAGCCATTTGAGGGGCGCGAACACCGGGGAGCTGTTTTTT
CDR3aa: CASSHLRGANTGELFF

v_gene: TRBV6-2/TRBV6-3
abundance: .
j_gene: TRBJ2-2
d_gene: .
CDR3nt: TGTGCCAGCAGTTCTGATACCGGGGAGCTGTTTTTT
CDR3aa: CASSSDTGELFF

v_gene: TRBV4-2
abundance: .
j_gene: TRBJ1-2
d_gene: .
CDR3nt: TGTGCCAGCAGCCAAGGTTTTGGAGGGAGTGATGGCTACACCTTC
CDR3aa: CASSQGFGGSDGYTF

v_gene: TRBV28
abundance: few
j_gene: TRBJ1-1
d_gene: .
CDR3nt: TGTGCCAGCAGTGAAGCAGGGGTGAGGAACACTGAAGCTTTCTTT
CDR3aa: CASSEAGVRNTEAFF

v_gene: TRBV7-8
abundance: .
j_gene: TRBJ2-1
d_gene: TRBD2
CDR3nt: TGTGCCAGCAGCCTAGGGTCTCTAGCGGGAGCGAATGAGCAGTTCTTC
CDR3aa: CASSLGSLAGANEQFF

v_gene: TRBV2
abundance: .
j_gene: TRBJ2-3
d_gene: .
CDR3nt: TGTGCCAGCGGTCCCTTCGCGGGACGGGATACGCAGTATTTT
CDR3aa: CASGPFAGRDTQYF

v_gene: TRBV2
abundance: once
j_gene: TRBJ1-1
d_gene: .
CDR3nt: TGTGCCAGCAGTGAAGCCTCAGGGTTGAGAGCTTTCTTT
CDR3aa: CASSEASGLRAFF

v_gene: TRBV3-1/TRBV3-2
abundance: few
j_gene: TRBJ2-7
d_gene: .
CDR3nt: TGTGCCAGCAGCCAAGGCGGTCGACGTCGGTACTTC
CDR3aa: CASSQGGRRRYF

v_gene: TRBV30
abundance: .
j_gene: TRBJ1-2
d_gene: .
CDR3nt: TGTGCCTGGATTTGGTCCAGGGGAGGCCATGGCTACACCTTC
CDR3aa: CAWIWSRGGHGYTF

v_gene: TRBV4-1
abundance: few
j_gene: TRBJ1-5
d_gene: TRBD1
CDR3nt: TGCGCCAGCAGCCAACCGGGACAGGGCCGTAATCAGCCCCAGCATTTT
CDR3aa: CASSQPGQGRNQPQHF

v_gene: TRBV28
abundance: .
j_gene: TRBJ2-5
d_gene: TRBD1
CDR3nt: TGTGCCAGCAGTCCAAGGACAGGCGAAGAGACCCAGTACTTC
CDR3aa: CASSPRTGEETQYF

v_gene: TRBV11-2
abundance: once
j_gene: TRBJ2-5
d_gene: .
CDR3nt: TGTGCCAGCAGCTCCGGACATCAAGAGACCCAGTACTTC
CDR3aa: CASSSGHQETQYF

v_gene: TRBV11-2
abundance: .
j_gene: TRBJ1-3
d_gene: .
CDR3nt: TGTGCCAGCAGCCCCCTGGCAAACTCTGGAAACACCATATATTTT
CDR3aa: CASSPLANSGNTIYF

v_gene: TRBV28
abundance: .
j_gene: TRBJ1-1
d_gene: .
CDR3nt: TGTGCCAGCAGCTCCGACACTGAAGCTTTCTTT
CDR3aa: CASSSDTEAFF

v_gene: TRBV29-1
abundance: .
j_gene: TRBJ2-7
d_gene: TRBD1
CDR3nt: TGCAGCGTTGTATATATTGACAGGGTGGACGAGCAGTACTTC
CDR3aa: CSVVYIDRVDEQYF

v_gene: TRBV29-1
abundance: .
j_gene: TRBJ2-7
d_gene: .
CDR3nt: TGCAGCGTTGAAGTCGCCTACGAGCAGTACTTC
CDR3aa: CSVEVAYEQYF

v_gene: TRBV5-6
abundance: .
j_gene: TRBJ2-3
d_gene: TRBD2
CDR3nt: TGTGCCAGCAGCCCCACATTTAGTGGTAGCGGGAGGACAGATACGCAGTATTTT
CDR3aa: CASSPTFSGSGRTDTQYF

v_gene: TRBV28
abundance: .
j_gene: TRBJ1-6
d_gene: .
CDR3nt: TGTGCCAGCAGTTTTCAGGGGCCGACGAGTTCACCCCTCCACTTT
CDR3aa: CASSFQGPTSSPLHF

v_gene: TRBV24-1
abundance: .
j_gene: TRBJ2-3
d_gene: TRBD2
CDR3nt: TGTGCCACCAGTGACCGTACTAGCGCCAAGGCAGATACGCAGTATTTT
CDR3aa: CATSDRTSAKADTQYF

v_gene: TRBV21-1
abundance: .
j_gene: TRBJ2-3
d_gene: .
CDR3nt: TGTGCCAGCCCCGAGTGGGGAACTAGCACAGATACGCAGTATTTT
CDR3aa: CASPEWGTSTDTQYF

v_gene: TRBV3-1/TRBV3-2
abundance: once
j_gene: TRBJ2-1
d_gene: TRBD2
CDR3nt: TGTGCCAGCAGCCCTAGCGGGAGGCACTACAATGAGCAGTTCTTC
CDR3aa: CASSPSGRHYNEQFF